These 6 T cell receptor beta chains came from one sample sequenced in a study of CD8 T cells in ankylosing spondylitis. MiXCR, applied by TCRdb to the 5' RACE reads, yields one record per CDR3 protein. The sample includes tens of thousands of distinct CDR3 sequences, under 4.5% seen only once; the top ten take about 4%. Sequencing was done on a sample of blood, either unsorted or a sorted T cell fraction (not recorded which). The receptor source for this set is a female donor with ankylosing spondylitis or in good health (not recorded which).

This clonotype was detected a few times. The chain joins TRBV9 to TRBJ1-6; D gene ambiguous. The CDR3 is 13 residues long. Trimming took off 4 bases at V and 6 bases at J, with 8 bases between the two ends. Germline V lookup: CDR1 SGDLS, CDR2 YYNGEE. CDR3 region: CASSSSSNSPLHF. CDR3 nucleotide sequence: TGTGCCAGCAGCAGCAGTTCTAATTCACCCCTCCACTTT.

In its sample, this clonotype was seen many times. V gene TRBV9 combines with J gene TRBJ2-3; unclear D gene. CDR3 length: 13 amino acids. V was trimmed by 1 base and J by 4 bases, leaving 7 bases between them. Germline loops: CDR1 SGDLS, CDR2 YYNGEE. As DNA, the CDR3 is TGTGCCAGCAGCGTATTCTCCTCAGATACGCAGTATTTT. Its translation is CASSVFSSDTQYF.

This clonotype was counted at least ten times. The DNA for the CDR3 is TGTGCCAGCAGCACAGGACAGGGAAACGAAAAACTGTTTTTT. Its protein is CASSTGQGNEKLFF. The chain combines TRBV9 with TRBJ1-4; 8 bases map to TRBD1. The J segment lost 8 bases and the V segment lost 4 bases, leaving 7 bases of the junction unmatched. The V gene's germline CDR1 is SGDLS and CDR2 YYNGEE. CDR3 length equals 14 residues.

This clonotype occurred many times. This chain uses TRBV9 with TRBJ2-2; 7 bases are a match to TRBD2. From germline, CDR1 is SGDLS and CDR2 YYNGEE. The junction had 8 bases not matched to a gene; V was cut back by 0 bases and J by 0 bases. The CDR3 sequence is 18 residues long. The CDR3 DNA reads TGTGCCAGCAGCGTAGTAGCAGCGGGGTCCGCGAACACCGGGGAGCTGTTTTTT. Encoded protein: CASSVVAAGSANTGELFF. Supplemented by reference TRBV9 and TRBJ2-2, the full variable domain reads DSGVTQTPKHLITATGQRVTLRCSPRSGDLSVYWYQQSLDQGLQFLIQYYNGEERAKGNILERFSAQQFPDLHSELNLSSLELGDSALYFCASSVVAAGSANTGELFFGEGSRLTVL.

Ten or more counts support this clonotype. CDR3 sequence (DNA): TGTGCCAGCAGCGCCCCGGAGGGGGCGGGTGGGGCCAACGTCCTGACTTTC. It encodes CASSAPEGAGGANVLTF. The J gene is TRBJ2-6, the V gene TRBV9; weak D call: TRBD1 (7 bases). This CDR3 spans 17 amino acids. Germline lookup yields CDR1 SGDLS and CDR2 YYNGEE. The germline V and J ends were trimmed by 3 bases and 3 bases, with 16 bases remaining between them. The full variable domain, rest sourced from reference TRBV9 and TRBJ2-6, is DSGVTQTPKHLITATGQRVTLRCSPRSGDLSVYWYQQSLDQGLQFLIQYYNGEERAKGNILERFSAQQFPDLHSELNLSSLELGDSALYFCASSAPEGAGGANVLTFGAGSRLTVL.

This clonotype was counted ten times or more. This chain joins TRBV9 and TRBJ2-7; possibly TRBD1 for D (6 bases). Germline V lookup: CDR1 SGDLS, CDR2 YYNGEE. Trimming took off 4 bases at V and 5 bases at J, with 13 bases between the two ends. The CDR3 contains 13 residues. CDR3 DNA: TGTGCCAGCAGCCTTACCAACAGGGACGAGCAGTACTTC. Translated: CASSLTNRDEQYF.